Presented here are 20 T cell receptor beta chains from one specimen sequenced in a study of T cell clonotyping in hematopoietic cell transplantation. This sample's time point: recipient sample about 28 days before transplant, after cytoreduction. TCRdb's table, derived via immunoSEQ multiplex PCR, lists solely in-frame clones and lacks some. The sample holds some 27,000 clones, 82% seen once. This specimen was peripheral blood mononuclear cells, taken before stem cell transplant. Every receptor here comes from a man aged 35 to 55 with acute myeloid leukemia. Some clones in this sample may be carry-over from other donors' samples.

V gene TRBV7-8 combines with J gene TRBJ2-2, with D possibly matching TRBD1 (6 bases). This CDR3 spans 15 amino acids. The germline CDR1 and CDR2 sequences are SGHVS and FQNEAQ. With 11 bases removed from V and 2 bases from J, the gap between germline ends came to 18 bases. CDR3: CALLHGGVNTGELFF. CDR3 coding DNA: TGTGCCCTCCTCCATGGGGGCGTAAACACCGGGGAGCTGTTTTTT. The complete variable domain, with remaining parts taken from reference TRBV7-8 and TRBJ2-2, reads GAGVSQSPRYKVAKRGQDVALRCDPISGHVSLFWYQQALGQGPEFLTYFQNEAQLDKSGLPSDRFFAERPEGSVSTLKIQRTQQEDSAVYLCALLHGGVNTGELFFGEGSRLTVL.

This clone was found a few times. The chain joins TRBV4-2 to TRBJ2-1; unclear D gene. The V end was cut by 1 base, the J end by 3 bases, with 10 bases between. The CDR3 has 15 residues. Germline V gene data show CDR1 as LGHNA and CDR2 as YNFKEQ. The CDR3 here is CASSQAQDDYNEQFF. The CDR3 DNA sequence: TGTGCCAGCAGCCAAGCCCAGGACGACTACAATGAGCAGTTCTTC.

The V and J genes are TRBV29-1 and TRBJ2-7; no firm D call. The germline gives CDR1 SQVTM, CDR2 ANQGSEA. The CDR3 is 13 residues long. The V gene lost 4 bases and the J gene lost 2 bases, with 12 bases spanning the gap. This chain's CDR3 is CSVARRQAYEQYF. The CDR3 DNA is TGCAGCGTTGCGAGGCGCCAGGCCTACGAGCAGTACTTC.

The CDR3 sequence: CASSRQEYEQYF. In DNA form, the CDR3 reads TGTGCCAGCAGTCGACAGGAGTACGAGCAGTACTTC. The chain uses TRBV13 and TRBJ2-7; perhaps TRBD1 as D (6 bases). V lost 6 bases to trimming and J lost 4 bases, with 10 bases between them. Germline V gene data show CDR1 as PRHDT and CDR2 as FYEKMQ (reference sequence). The CDR3 is 12 amino acids.

Here the CDR3 reads CASGGQITEAFF. CDR3 in DNA: TGTGCCAGCGGAGGGCAGATAACTGAAGCTTTCTTT. This chain uses TRBV2 with TRBJ1-1; D is undetermined. The CDR3 is 12 amino acids. Germline CDR1 reads SNHLY; CDR2 reads FYNNEI. Trimming stripped 8 bases from V and 5 bases from J, with 12 bases between.

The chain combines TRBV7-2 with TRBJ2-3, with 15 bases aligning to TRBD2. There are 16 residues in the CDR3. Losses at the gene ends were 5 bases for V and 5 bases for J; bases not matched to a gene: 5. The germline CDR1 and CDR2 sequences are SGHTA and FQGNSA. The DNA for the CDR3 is TGTGCCAGCAGCCGGACTAGCGGGGGGGGTGGAGATACGCAGTATTTT. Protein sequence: CASSRTSGGGGDTQYF.

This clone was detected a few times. The CDR3 DNA sequence: TGTGCCAGCAGTTACTCCGGGCAGGGTAGCAATCAGCCCCAGCATTTT. Protein sequence: CASSYSGQGSNQPQHF. This chain connects TRBV6-5 to TRBJ1-5, with D possibly TRBD1 on 5 matching bases. Trimming removed 0 bases from V and 0 bases from J, with 9 bases in between. The CDR3 has 16 residues. The germline V gene encodes CDR1 MNHEY and CDR2 SVGAGI.

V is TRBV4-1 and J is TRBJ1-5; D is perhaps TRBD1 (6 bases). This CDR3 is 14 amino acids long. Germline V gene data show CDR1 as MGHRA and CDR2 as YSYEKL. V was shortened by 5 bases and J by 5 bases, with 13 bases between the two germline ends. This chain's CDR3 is CASSLRQDDQPQHF. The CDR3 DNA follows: TGCGCCAGCAGCTTAAGACAGGATGATCAGCCCCAGCATTTT.

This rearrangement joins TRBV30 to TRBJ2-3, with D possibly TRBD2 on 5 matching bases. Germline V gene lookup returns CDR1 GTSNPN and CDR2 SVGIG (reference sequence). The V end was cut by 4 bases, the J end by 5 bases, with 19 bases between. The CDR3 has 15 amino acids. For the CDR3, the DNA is TGTGCCTGGACGGGCCGACACTTAACTAGAGATACGCAGTATTTT. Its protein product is CAWTGRHLTRDTQYF.

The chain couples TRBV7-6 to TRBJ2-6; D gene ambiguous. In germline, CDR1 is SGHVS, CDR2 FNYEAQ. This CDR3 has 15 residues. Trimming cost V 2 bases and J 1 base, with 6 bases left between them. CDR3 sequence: CASSLIVSGANVLTF. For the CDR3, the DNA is TGTGCCAGCAGCTTAATTGTGTCTGGGGCCAACGTCCTGACTTTC.

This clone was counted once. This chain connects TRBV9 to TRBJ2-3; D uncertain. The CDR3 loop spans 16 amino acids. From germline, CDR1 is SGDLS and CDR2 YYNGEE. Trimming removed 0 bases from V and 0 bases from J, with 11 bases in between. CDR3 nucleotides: TGTGCCAGCAGCGTAGGGGCGGTTCCTAGCACAGATACGCAGTATTTT. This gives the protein CASSVGAVPSTDTQYF.

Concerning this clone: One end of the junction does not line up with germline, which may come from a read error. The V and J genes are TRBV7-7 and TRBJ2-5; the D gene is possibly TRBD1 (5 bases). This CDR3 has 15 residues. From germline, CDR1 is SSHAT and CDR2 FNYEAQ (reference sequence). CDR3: CASSLVGARQGTQYF. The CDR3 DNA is TGTGCCAGCAGCTTAGTAGGGGCGCGGCAAGGGACCCAGTACTTC.

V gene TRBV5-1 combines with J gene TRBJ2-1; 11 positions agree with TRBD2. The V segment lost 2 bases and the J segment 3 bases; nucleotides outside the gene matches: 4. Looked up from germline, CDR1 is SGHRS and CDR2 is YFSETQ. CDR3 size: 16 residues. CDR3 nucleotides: TGCGCCAGCAGCTTCCTAGCGGGAGGAAGCTACAATGAGCAGTTCTTC. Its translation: CASSFLAGGSYNEQFF.

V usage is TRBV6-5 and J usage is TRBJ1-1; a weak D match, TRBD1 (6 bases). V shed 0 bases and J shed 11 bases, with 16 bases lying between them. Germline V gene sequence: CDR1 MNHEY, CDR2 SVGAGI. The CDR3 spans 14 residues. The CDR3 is CASSYSGQRLWAFF. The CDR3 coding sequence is TGTGCCAGCAGTTACTCTGGACAGCGCTTATGGGCTTTCTTT.

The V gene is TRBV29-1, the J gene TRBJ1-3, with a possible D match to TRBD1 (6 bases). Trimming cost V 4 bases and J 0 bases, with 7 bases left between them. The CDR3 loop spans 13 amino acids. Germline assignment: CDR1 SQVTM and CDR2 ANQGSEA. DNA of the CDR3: TGCAGCGTTGTGGGACACTCTGGAAACACCATATATTTT. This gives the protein CSVVGHSGNTIYF.

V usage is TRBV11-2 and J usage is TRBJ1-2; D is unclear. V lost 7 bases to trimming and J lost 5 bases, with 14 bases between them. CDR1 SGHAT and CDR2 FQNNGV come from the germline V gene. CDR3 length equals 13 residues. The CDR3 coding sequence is TGTGCCAGCACCAGCAGCGGGTCATATGGCTACACCTTC. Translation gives CASTSSGSYGYTF.

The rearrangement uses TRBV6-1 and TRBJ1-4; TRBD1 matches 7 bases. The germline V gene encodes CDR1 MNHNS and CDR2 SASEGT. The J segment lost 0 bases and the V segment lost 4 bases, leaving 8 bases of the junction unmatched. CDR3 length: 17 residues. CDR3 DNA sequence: TGTGCCAGCAGTGCGGGGACAGCCTTAACAACTAATGAAAAACTGTTTTTT. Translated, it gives CASSAGTALTTNEKLFF.

The CDR3, as DNA: TGTGCCAGCTCCCCTGGGGGGGGCAGGCACCGCTACGAGCAGTACTTC. Translation gives CASSPGGGRHRYEQYF. The J gene is TRBJ2-7, the V gene TRBV6-6; TRBD2 might be the D (7 bases). CDR1 and CDR2 from the germline V gene are MNHNY and SVGAGI (reference sequence). Trimming took off 8 bases at V and 3 bases at J, with 23 bases between the two ends. This CDR3 is 16 amino acids long.

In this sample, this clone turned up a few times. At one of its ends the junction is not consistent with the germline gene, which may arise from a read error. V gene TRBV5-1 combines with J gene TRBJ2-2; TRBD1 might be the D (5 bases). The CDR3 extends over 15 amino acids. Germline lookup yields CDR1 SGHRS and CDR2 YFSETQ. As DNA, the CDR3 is TGCGCCGGCAGCCTCGACAGACCGAACACCGGGGAGCTGTTTTTT. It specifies CAGSLDRPNTGELFF.

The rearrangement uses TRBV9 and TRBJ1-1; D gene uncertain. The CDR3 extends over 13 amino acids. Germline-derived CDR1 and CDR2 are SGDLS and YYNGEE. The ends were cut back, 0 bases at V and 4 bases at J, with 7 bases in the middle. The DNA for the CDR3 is TGTGCCAGCAGCGTAGATGGTGCCACTGAAGCTTTCTTT. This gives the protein CASSVDGATEAFF.